These T cell receptor beta chains were read from a single sample in a study of T cells in Graves' hyperthyroidism and ophthalmopathy. TCRdb passed the multiplex PCR reads through MiXCR, listing each CDR3 protein once. The repertoire includes under 650,000 distinct CDR3 sequences, roughly 15% of them detected once, and 3.8% sits in the top ten. The specimen sequenced was blood. The receptors stem from a woman younger than 45 with Graves' hyperthyroidism. The CDR3 runs from the conserved cysteine through the conserved F or W. D genes are given only for firm matches. Clone size is shown for a subset of rows, as once, few, many or a class of expanded clone.

abundance: many; v_gene: TRBV20-1; d_gene: TRBD2; j_gene: TRBJ2-3; CDR3aa: CSGIGREATDTQYF; CDR3nt: TGCAGTGGAATAGGGCGGGAGGCCACAGATACGCAGTATTTT
abundance: many; v_gene: TRBV12-3/TRBV12-4; d_gene: TRBD1; j_gene: TRBJ2-5; CDR3aa: CASSRTGKETQYF; CDR3nt: TGTGCCAGCAGCCGGACAGGAAAAGAGACCCAGTACTTC
abundance: once; v_gene: TRBV3-1; d_gene: TRBD2; j_gene: TRBJ2-7; CDR3aa: CASSQGSGGYYEQHF; CDR3nt: TGTGCCAGCAGCCAAGGTAGCGGGGGCTACTACGAGCAGCACTTC
abundance: -; v_gene: TRBV11-2; d_gene: TRBD2; j_gene: TRBJ2-7; CDR3aa: CASSVIAGGYEQYF; CDR3nt: TGTGCCAGCAGCGTAATAGCGGGAGGCTACGAGCAGTACTTC
abundance: few; v_gene: TRBV19; d_gene: -; j_gene: TRBJ1-2; CDR3aa: CASSNDRIGYGYTF; CDR3nt: TGTGCCAGTAGTAACGACAGAATCGGGTATGGCTACACCTTC
abundance: many; v_gene: TRBV30; d_gene: -; j_gene: TRBJ2-7; CDR3aa: CAWSVGSQQYF; CDR3nt: TGTGCCTGGAGTGTGGGGTCTCAGCAGTACTTC
abundance: many; v_gene: TRBV2; d_gene: TRBD1; j_gene: TRBJ1-1; CDR3aa: CASSETGDKDTEAFF; CDR3nt: TGTGCCAGCAGTGAGACAGGGGATAAGGACACTGAAGCTTTCTTT
abundance: many; v_gene: TRBV6-2/TRBV6-3; d_gene: -; j_gene: TRBJ2-7; CDR3aa: CASTPSGPLVSEQYF; CDR3nt: TGTGCCAGCACCCCATCCGGCCCTCTGGTGAGTGAGCAGTACTTC
abundance: many; v_gene: TRBV11-2; d_gene: -; j_gene: TRBJ2-7; CDR3aa: CASSFLGESYEQYF; CDR3nt: TGTGCCAGCAGCTTCCTGGGCGAATCCTACGAGCAGTACTTC
abundance: many; v_gene: TRBV6-2/TRBV6-3; d_gene: -; j_gene: TRBJ1-1; CDR3aa: CASSYPGETEAFF; CDR3nt: TGTGCCAGCAGTTACCCAGGGGAAACTGAAGCTTTCTTT
abundance: many; v_gene: TRBV18; d_gene: -; j_gene: TRBJ1-2; CDR3aa: CASSPLRGSGYGYTF; CDR3nt: TGTGCCAGCTCACCTTTACGGGGAAGTGGCTATGGCTACACCTTC
abundance: -; v_gene: TRBV5-1; d_gene: TRBD1; j_gene: TRBJ1-4; CDR3aa: CASSFTGGEDEKLFF; CDR3nt: TGCGCCAGCAGCTTCACAGGGGGCGAAGATGAAAAACTGTTTTTT
abundance: -; v_gene: TRBV5-6; d_gene: -; j_gene: TRBJ2-7; CDR3aa: CASSARVGTLSSYAQYF; CDR3nt: TGTGCCAGCAGCGCCCGAGTCGGGACTTTGAGCTCCTACGCGCAGTACTTC
abundance: many; v_gene: TRBV7-9; d_gene: TRBD1; j_gene: TRBJ1-6; CDR3aa: CASSLAGAGGSPLHF; CDR3nt: TGTGCCAGCAGCTTAGCAGGAGCAGGGGGATCACCCCTCCACTTT
abundance: many; v_gene: TRBV3-1; d_gene: TRBD2; j_gene: TRBJ2-3; CDR3aa: CASSQGVGLAGGSTDTQYF; CDR3nt: TGTGCCAGCAGCCAAGGGGTAGGGCTAGCGGGAGGTAGCACAGATACGCAGTATTTT
abundance: few; v_gene: TRBV5-1; d_gene: TRBD2; j_gene: TRBJ2-2; CDR3aa: CASSSTSGKNTGELFF; CDR3nt: TGCGCCAGCAGCTCGACTAGCGGGAAGAACACCGGGGAGCTGTTTTTT
abundance: -; v_gene: TRBV5-1; d_gene: -; j_gene: TRBJ2-3; CDR3aa: CASTRRGQITDTQYF; CDR3nt: TGCGCCAGCACGCGAAGAGGACAGATCACAGATACGCAGTATTTT
abundance: many; v_gene: TRBV7-2; d_gene: TRBD1; j_gene: TRBJ1-1; CDR3aa: CASSSQLTTGGNEAFF; CDR3nt: TGTGCCAGCAGCTCTCAACTTACGACAGGGGGTAATGAAGCTTTCTTT
abundance: -; v_gene: TRBV4-3; d_gene: TRBD1; j_gene: TRBJ1-4; CDR3aa: CASSPTGGRGLVKEKLFF; CDR3nt: TGCGCCAGCAGTCCAACAGGGGGCAGGGGGTTGGTGAAGGAAAAACTGTTTTTT